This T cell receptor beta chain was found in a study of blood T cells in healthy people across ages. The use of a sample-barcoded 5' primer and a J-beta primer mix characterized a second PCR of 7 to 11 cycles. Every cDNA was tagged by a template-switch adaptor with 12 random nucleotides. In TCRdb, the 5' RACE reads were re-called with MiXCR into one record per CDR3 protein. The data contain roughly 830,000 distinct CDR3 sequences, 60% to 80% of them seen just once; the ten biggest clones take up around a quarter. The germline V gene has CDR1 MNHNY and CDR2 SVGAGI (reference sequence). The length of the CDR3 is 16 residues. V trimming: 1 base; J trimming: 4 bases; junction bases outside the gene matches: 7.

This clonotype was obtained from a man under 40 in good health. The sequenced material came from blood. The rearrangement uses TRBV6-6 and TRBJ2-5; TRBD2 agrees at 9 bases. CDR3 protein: CASSYFGGGAGETQYF. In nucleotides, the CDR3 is TGTGCCAGCAGTTACTTTGGCGGGGGGGCCGGAGAGACCCAGTACTTC.